This T cell receptor beta chain was recorded in a study of T-cell memory formation after mild COVID-19. Constant-segment primers and 5'RACE yielded cDNA libraries for TCR alpha and TCR beta, each carrying sample barcodes and UMIs. TCRdb independently ran MiXCR on the 5' RACE reads; one entry per CDR3 protein. The profile shows 70,000 to 95,000 distinct CDR3 sequences, more than 10% of them singletons. Study results and caveats: Researchers found some responding clones in pre-infection memory, a sign that cross-reactive memory joined. The study found balanced CD4/CD8 in clones contracting day 15 to 85 and a CD4+ lean in later expanders. The CD4+ clones that contracted clustered mainly within CM and EM, and the CD8+ clones concentrated in EMRA.

Concerning this clonotype itself: Its antigen is as yet unknown.

Trimming removed 5 bases from V and 2 bases from J, with 10 bases in between. CDR1 SEHNR and CDR2 FQNEAQ come from the germline V gene (reference sequence). The length of the CDR3 is 13 residues. Sample: PBMCs or a T cell subset sorted from them (not recorded which). The chain combines TRBV7-9 with TRBJ2-7, with no clear D. This receptor was identified in a man between 18 and 29 years old who had mild COVID-19 (a few samples of this study predate the infection). Cell type and time point are not known. The CDR3 DNA follows: TGTGCCAGCAGCCCTCCCTCCACCTACGAGCAGTACTTC. This translates into CASSPPSTYEQYF.